A single TCR beta chain is shown here with its context. Its antigen remains unidentified. These data come from a study of synovial regulatory T cells in juvenile arthritis (dated by TCRdb to between 2015 and 2017). Describing the broader study: Of the sequenced patients, several received methotrexate, one received methotrexate plus infliximab, a few were therapy-naive, and one had no treatment information. The study compared the TCRbeta CDR3 repertoires of blood iaTreg cells, other blood Treg cells and synovial fluid Treg cells taken from matched patient samples. The TCR repertoire comparisons covered Treg and Teff subsets from fewer than 12 JIA patients with active disease. Effector T cell subsets from the study cohort were also sequenced for comparisons, but the Treg dataset by itself includes only blood Treg cells and synovial fluid Treg cells. General findings and caveats noted by the study authors: Lower TCR diversity was observed in blood iaTreg cells than in other blood Treg cells, consistent with antigen-driven expansion. iaTreg TCR repertoires were largely private across patients and partially overlapped with synovial Teff and blood CPL repertoires. Synovial Treg cells shared more CDR3 sequences with iaTreg cells than with other blood Treg cells; Chao-Jaccard similarity confirmed closer relation.

The donors for the TCR repertoire analysis were roughly 11 juvenile idiopathic arthritis patients with active disease who had not reached inactive disease, of whom 3 were polyarticular and 8 were oligoarticular. The TCR-sequenced patients had a median age of approximately 10 years (range about 2.1-22.9) and median disease duration of around seven years (range 0.2-19.1). The samples for TCR repertoire analysis were obtained at two Italian centres. Peripheral blood mononuclear cells were isolated by Histopaque-1077 density gradient and cryopreserved in roughly 90% FCS with roughly 10% DMSO. Its CDR3 holds 16 amino acids, cysteine through phenylalanine. A DNA sequence was not provided. Based on the germline V gene, the CDR1 and CDR2 sequences are MDHEN and SYDVKM. Libraries were built with the immunoSEQ multiplex PCR assay. TCRbeta CDR3 sequencing was carried out by Adaptive Biotechnologies. For the original study's pipeline: Repertoire similarity was assessed with the Chao-modified Jaccard index and with the median clonotype overlap from 200 random subsamples of equal sample size. The similarity analyses were run on either productive nucleotide sequences or amino acid sequences translated in silico. Hierarchical clustering with single linkage and t-SNE based on Chao-modified Jaccard distances were applied for the comparison of repertoires. After normalising for sample size, the researchers measured repertoire diversity with the Renyi index across a range of alpha values. Imported from immuneACCESS, the table was reduced by TCRdb to in-frame sequences with V and J called. These copies leave out some clones; in studies compared against another copy, an unresolved V gene accounts for under half, and the cause of the remainder is not known. That table supplies the V and J calls and clone size; D and trimming were determined from the DNA. The sample has 8,000 to 10,000 clones on record. Around 1% of the sample is in the top ten clones.

This TCR was recovered from a donor aged 2-30 years with juvenile idiopathic arthritis. This receptor chain uses TRBV28 and TRBJ2-7; the D call of TRBD2 rests on TCRdb alone, since no DNA is present to check it. The sample taken for sequencing was Treg cells from blood. The cell subset or site label, as the study defines it: remaining (HLA-DR-negative) circulating blood Treg cells. The CDR3: CASSHGTSGRYYEQYF.